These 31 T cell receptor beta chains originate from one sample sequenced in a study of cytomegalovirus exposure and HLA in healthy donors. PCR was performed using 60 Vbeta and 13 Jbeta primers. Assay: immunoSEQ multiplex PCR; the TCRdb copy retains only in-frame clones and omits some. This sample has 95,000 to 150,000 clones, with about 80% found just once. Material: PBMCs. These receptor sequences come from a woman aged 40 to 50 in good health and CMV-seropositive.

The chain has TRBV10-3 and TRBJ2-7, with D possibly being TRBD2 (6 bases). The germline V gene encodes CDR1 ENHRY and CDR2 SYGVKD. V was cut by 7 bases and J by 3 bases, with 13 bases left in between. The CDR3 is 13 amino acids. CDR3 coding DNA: TGTGCCATCACCTCCCCGGGACTCTACGAGCAGTACTTC. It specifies CAITSPGLYEQYF.

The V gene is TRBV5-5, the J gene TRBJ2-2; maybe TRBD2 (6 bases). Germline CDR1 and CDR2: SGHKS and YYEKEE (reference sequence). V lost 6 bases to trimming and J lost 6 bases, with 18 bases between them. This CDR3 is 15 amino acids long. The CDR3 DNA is TGTGCCAGCACATCCGGAGGGCATCCATCCGGGGAGCTGTTTTTT. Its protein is CASTSGGHPSGELFF. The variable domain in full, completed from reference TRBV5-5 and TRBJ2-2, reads DAGVTQSPTHLIKTRGQQVTLRCSPISGHKSVSWYQQVLGQGPQFIFQYYEKEERGRGNFPDRFSARQFPNYSSELNVNALLLGDSALYLCASTSGGHPSGELFFGEGSRLTVL.

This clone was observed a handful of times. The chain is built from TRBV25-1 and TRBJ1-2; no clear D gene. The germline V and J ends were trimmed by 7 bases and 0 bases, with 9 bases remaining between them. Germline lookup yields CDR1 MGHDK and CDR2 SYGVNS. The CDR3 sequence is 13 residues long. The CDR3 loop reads CASKEGANYGYTF. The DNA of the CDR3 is TGTGCCAGCAAAGAGGGTGCTAACTATGGCTACACCTTC.

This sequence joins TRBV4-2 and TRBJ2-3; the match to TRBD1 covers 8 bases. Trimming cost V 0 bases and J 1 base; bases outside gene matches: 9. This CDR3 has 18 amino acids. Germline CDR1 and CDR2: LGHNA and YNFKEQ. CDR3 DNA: TGTGCCAGCAGCCAAGATCGGACAGGGTCGAGCCGCACAGATACGCAGTATTTT. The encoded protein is CASSQDRTGSSRTDTQYF.

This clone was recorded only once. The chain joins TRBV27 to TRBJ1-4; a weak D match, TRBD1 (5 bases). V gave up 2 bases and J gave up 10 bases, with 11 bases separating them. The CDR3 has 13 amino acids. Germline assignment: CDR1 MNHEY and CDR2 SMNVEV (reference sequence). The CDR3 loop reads CASSLGQGGKLFF. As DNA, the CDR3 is TGTGCCAGCAGTTTAGGGCAGGGCGGAAAACTGTTTTTT.

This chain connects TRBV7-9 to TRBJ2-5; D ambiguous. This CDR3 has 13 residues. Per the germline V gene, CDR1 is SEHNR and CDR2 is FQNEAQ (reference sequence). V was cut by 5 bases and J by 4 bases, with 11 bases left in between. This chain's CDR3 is CASSPRQGETQYF. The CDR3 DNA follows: TGTGCCAGCAGCCCTAGGCAAGGAGAGACCCAGTACTTC.

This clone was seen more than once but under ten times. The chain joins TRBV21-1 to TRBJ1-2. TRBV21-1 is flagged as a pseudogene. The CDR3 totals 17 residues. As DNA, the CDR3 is TGTGCCAGCAGCAAAGGGCGGGTGGGTCCCAGAATGCATGGCTACACCTTC. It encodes CASSKGRVGPRMHGYTF.

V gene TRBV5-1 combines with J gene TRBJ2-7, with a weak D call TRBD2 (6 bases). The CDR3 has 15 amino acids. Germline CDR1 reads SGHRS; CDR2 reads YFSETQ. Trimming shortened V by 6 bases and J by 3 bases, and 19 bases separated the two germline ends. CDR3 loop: CASMRGLDGGYEQYF. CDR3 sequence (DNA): TGCGCCAGCATGAGGGGACTCGACGGCGGCTACGAGCAGTACTTC.

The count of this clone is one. For the CDR3, the DNA is TGTGCCAGCAGTAGAGGGGGACGGGATAGCAATCAGCCCCAGCATTTT. Translating it yields CASSRGGRDSNQPQHF. The chain employs TRBV28 and TRBJ1-5; D is possibly TRBD1 (6 bases). This CDR3 is 16 amino acids long. V lost 5 bases, J lost 0 bases, and 14 bases lay in between. The germline gives CDR1 MDHEN, CDR2 SYDVKM.

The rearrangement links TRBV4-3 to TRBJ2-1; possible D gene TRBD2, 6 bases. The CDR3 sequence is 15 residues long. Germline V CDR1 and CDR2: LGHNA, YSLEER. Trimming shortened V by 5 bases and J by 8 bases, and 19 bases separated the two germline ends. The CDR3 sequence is CASSDGTEGWDEQFF. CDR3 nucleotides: TGCGCCAGCAGCGACGGGACTGAGGGATGGGATGAGCAGTTCTTC.

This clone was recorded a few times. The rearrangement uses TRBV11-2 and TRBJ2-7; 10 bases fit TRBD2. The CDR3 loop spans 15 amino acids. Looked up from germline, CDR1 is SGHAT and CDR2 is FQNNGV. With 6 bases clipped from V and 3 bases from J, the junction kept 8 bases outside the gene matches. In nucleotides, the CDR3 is TGTGCCAGCAGGGGCACTAGCGGGATATTCTACGAGCAGTACTTC. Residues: CASRGTSGIFYEQYF.

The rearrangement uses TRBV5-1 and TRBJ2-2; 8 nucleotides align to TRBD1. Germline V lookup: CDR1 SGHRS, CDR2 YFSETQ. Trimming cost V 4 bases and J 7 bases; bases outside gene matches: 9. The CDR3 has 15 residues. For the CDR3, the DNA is TGCGCCAGCAGCGACCCCAGGGGGCTGGACGGGGAGCTGTTTTTT. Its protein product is CASSDPRGLDGELFF.

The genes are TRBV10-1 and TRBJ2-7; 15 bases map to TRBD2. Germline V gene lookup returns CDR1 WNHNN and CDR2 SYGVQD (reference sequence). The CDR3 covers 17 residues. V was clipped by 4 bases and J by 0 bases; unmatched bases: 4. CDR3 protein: CASSAGTSGRPSYEQYF. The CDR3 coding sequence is TGCGCCAGCAGTGCCGGGACTAGCGGGAGGCCCTCCTACGAGCAGTACTTC.

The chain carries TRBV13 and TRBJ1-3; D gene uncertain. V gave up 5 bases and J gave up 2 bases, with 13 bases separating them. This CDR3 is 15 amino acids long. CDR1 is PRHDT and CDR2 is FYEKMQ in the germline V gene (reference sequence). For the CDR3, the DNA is TGTGCCAGCAGCCCGTATATGGAGGCTGGAAACACCATATATTTT. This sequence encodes CASSPYMEAGNTIYF.

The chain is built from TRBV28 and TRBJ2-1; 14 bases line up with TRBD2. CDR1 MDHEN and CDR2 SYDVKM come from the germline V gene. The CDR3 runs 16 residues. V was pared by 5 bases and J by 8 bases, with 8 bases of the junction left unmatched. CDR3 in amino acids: CASSLMTSGRVHEQFF. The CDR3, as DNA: TGTGCCAGCAGTCTGATGACTAGCGGGAGGGTTCATGAGCAGTTCTTC. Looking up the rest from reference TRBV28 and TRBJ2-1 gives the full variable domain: DVKVTQSSRYLVKRTGEKVFLECVQDMDHENMFWYRQDPGLGLRLIYFSYDVKMKEKGDIPEGYSVSREKKERFSLILESASTNQTSMYLCASSLMTSGRVHEQFFGPGTRLTVL.

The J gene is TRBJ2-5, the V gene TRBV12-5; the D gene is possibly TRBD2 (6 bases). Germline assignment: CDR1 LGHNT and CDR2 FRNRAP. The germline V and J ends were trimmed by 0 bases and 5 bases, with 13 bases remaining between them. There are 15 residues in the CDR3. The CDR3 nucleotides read TGTGCTAGTGGTTTGGTCTTGGGGGGTACGGAGACCCAGTACTTC. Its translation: CASGLVLGGTETQYF.

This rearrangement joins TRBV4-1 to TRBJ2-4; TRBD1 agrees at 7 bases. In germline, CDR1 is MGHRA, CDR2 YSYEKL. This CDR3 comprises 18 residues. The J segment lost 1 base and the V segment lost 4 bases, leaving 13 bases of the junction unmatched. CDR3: CASSPGTAYSPAKNIQYF. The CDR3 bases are TGCGCCAGCAGCCCCGGGACAGCGTATTCACCTGCCAAAAACATTCAGTACTTC.

For the CDR3, the DNA is TGTGCCAGCAGTCTAGGTACCGGAATCACAGATACGCAGTATTTT. This encodes CASSLGTGITDTQYF. This chain joins TRBV27 and TRBJ2-3; D unclear. The CDR3 consists of 15 residues. Per germline, CDR1 MNHEY and CDR2 SMNVEV (reference sequence). Trimming stripped 5 bases from V and 2 bases from J, with 14 bases between.

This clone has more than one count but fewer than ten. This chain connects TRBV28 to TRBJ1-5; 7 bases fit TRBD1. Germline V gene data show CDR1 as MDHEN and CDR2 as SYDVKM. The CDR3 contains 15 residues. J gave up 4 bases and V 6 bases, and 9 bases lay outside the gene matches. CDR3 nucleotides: TGTGCCAGCAGCCCCACGCTACAGGGGAATCAGCCCCAGCATTTT. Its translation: CASSPTLQGNQPQHF.

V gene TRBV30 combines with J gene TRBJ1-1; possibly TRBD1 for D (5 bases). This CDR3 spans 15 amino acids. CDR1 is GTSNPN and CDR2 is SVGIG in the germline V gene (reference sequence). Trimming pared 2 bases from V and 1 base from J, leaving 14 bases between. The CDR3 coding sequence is TGTGCCTGGAGTTCTATGGGGAGGGGGAACACTGAAGCTTTCTTT. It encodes CAWSSMGRGNTEAFF.

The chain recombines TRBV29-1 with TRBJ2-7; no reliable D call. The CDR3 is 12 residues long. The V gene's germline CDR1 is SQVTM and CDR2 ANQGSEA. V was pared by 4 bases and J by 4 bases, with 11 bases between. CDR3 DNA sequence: TGCAGCGTTGCATTTCTCACTTACGAGCAGTACTTC. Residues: CSVAFLTYEQYF.

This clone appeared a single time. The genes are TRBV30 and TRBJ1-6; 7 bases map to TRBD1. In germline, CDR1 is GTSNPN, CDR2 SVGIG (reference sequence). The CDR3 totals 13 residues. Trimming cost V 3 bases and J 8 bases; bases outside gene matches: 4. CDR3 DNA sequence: TGTGCCTGGAGGGTTCAGGGGGATTCACCCCTCCACTTT. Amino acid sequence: CAWRVQGDSPLHF.

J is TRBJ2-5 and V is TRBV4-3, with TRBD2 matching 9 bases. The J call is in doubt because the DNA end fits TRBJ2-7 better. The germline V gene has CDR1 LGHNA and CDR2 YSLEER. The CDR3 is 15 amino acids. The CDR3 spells CASSQVRLAGYEQYF. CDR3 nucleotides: TGCGCCAGCAGCCAAGTTCGGCTAGCGGGGTACGAGCAGTACTTC.

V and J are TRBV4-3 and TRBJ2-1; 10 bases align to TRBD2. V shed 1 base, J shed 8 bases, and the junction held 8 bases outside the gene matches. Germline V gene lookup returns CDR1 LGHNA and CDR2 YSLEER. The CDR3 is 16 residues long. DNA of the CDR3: TGCGCCAGCAGCCAAGTCTCTAGCGGGAGTCGGTATGAGCAGTTCTTC. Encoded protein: CASSQVSSGSRYEQFF.

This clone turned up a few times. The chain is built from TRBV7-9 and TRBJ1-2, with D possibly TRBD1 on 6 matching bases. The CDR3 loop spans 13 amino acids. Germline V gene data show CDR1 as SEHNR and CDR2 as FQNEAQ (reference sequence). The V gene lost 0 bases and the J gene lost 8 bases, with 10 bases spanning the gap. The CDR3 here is CASSLAQGWGYTF. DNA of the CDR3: TGTGCCAGCAGCTTAGCACAGGGATGGGGCTACACCTTC.

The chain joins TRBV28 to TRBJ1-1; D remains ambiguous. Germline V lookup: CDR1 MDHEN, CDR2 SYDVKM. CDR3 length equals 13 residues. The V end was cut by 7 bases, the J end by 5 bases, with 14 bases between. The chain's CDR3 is CASTDSRGTEAFF. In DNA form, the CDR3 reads TGTGCCAGCACAGATTCCCGGGGTACTGAAGCTTTCTTT.

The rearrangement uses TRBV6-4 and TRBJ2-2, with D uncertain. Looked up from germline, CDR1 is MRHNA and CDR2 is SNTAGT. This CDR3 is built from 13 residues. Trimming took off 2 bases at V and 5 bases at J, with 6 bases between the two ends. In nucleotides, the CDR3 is TGTGCCAGCAGTGACGGCCCAACCGGGGAGCTGTTTTTT. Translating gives CASSDGPTGELFF.

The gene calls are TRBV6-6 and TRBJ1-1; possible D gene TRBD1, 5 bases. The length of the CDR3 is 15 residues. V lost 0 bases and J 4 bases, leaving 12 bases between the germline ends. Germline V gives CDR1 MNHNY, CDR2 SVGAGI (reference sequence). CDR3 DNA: TGTGCCAGCAGTTACTCGGGAGGGGACCTCACTGAAGCTTTCTTT. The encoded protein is CASSYSGGDLTEAFF.

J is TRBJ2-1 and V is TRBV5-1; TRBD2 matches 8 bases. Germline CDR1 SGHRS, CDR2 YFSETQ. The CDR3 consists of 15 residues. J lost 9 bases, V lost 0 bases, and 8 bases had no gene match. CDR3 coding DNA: TGCGCCAGCAGCTTGGAAGGAGCGGGAGAGGGTGAGCAGTTCTTC. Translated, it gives CASSLEGAGEGEQFF.

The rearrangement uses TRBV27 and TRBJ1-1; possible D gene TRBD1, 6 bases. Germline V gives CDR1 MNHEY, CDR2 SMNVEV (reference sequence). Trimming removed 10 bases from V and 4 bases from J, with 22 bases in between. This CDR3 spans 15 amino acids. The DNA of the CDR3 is TGTGCCAACCAAGGGGGGGCGACGGGGGTCACTGAAGCTTTCTTT. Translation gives CANQGGATGVTEAFF.

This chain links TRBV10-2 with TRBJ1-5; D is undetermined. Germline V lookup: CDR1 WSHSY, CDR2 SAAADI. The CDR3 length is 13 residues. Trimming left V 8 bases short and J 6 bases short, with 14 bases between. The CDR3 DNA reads TGCGCCAGCTGGGCCGCGTTCGGTCAGCCCCAGCATTTT. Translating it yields CASWAAFGQPQHF.